One sample yielded the 6 T cell receptor beta chains listed below, sequenced in a study of Ad26.COV2.S vaccination and SARS-CoV-2 variants. Treatment meaning: over 15 received Ad26.COV2.S at low or high dose, single or two shots; about five received placebo; per-sample allocation not given. Day 63 after the first vaccine or placebo injection was the time point for sampling. TCRdb's table, derived via immunoSEQ multiplex PCR, lists solely in-frame clones and lacks some. The table has about 350,000 clones, 70% to 90% seen once. The sample was peripheral blood, taken in a trial of Ad26.COV2.S vaccine versus placebo. All receptors derive from a person between 18 and 60 years old who received the Ad26.COV2.S COVID-19 vaccine or a placebo.

This chain joins TRBV2 and TRBJ2-2, with TRBD2 identical over 14 bases. The CDR3 sequence is 17 residues long. With V trimmed by 4 bases and J by 6 bases, 7 bases remained unmatched. In germline, CDR1 is SNHLY, CDR2 FYNNEI. The CDR3 bases are TGTGCCAGCAGTGTCTCCATGACTAGCGGGAGGGCCGGGGAGCTGTTTTTT. It specifies CASSVSMTSGRAGELFF.

V gene TRBV6-5 combines with J gene TRBJ2-1, with D maybe TRBD2 (5 bases). The germline V gene has CDR1 MNHEY and CDR2 SVGAGI. The CDR3 consists of 14 residues. V lost 8 bases and J lost 0, with 11 bases in between. The CDR3 DNA reads as TGTGCCAGCTCGAGAGGGAGCTCCTACAATGAGCAGTTCTTC. Its protein is CASSRGSSYNEQFF.

The V and J genes are TRBV4-1 and TRBJ2-3, with D uncertain. CDR1 is MGHRA, CDR2 YSYEKL, per germline. V dropped 4 bases and J dropped 2 bases, with 19 bases sitting between them. The CDR3 spans 17 residues. The CDR3 coding sequence is TGCGCCAGCAGCCGACTGACTGAAGGACGCTCCACAGATACGCAGTATTTT. It specifies CASSRLTEGRSTDTQYF.

This clone was seen once. This sequence joins TRBV11-2 and TRBJ2-5; 8 bases align to TRBD2. Germline values: CDR1 SGHAT, CDR2 FQNNGV. The CDR3 extends over 14 amino acids. V shed 5 bases, J shed 4 bases, and the junction held 6 bases outside the gene matches. The CDR3 loop is CASSPGGDGETQYF. CDR3 bases: TGTGCCAGCAGCCCCGGGGGGGATGGAGAGACCCAGTACTTC.

The V gene is TRBV2, the J gene TRBJ2-1, with 9 nucleotides matching TRBD2. V shed 8 bases and J 0 bases; nucleotides not matched to a gene: 2. Germline V CDR1 and CDR2: SNHLY, FYNNEI. CDR3 length: 14 residues. The CDR3 protein is CASRAGGSYNEQFF. Written as DNA, the CDR3 is TGTGCCAGCCGAGCGGGAGGCTCCTACAATGAGCAGTTCTTC.

J is TRBJ2-5 and V is TRBV19; weak D call: TRBD2 (5 bases). Trimming cost V 3 bases and J 4 bases, with 15 bases left between them. CDR1 LNHDA and CDR2 SQIVND come from the germline V gene (reference sequence). The CDR3 is 15 residues long. CDR3 nucleotides: TGTGCCAGTAGTATGGAGAGAGGGCGGGTAGAGACCCAGTACTTC. It specifies CASSMERGRVETQYF. Filled out from reference TRBV19 and TRBJ2-5, the complete variable domain reads DGGITQSPKYLFRKEGQNVTLSCEQNLNHDAMYWYRQDPGQGLRLIYYSQIVNDFQKGDIAEGYSVSREKKESFPLTVTSAQKNPTAFYLCASSMERGRVETQYFGPGTRLLVL.